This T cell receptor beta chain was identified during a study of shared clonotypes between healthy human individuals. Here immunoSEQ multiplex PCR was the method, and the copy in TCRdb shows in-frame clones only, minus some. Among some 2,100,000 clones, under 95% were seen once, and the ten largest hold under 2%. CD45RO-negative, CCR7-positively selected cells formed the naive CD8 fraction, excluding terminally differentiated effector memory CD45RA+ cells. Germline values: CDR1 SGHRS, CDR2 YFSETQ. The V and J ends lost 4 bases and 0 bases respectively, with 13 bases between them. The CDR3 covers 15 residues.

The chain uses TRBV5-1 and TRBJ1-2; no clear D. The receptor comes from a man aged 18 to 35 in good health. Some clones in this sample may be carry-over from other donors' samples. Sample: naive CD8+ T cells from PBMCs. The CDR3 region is CASSPASITNYGYTF. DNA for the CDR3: TGCGCCAGCAGCCCGGCCAGCATTACTAACTATGGCTACACCTTC.